The 8 T cell receptor beta chains in this list originate from one sample, sequenced in a study of a mutant IDH1 vaccine in newly diagnosed glioma. Described time point: baseline, week 1 (first vaccination visit). The sample's treatment: pre-vaccination baseline after standard-of-care therapy. Sequenced by immunoSEQ multiplex PCR; TCRdb stores in-frame clones only, minus some. The sample comprises approximately 92,000 clones, roughly four fifths of which are singletons, and 6% to 9.5% rests with the top ten. The specimen was PBMCs, collected from a glioma patient treated with radiotherapy, temozolomide or both. All receptors derive from a woman in her forties or fifties with glioma.

The V and J genes are TRBV5-4 and TRBJ1-1, with D maybe TRBD1 (6 bases). Germline V gives CDR1 SGHNT, CDR2 YYREEE (reference sequence). Trimming stripped 3 bases from V and 1 base from J, with 10 bases between. The CDR3 is 14 residues long. Here the CDR3 reads CASSWGGRNTEAFF. Here the CDR3 DNA reads TGTGCCAGCAGCTGGGGGGGGCGGAACACTGAAGCTTTCTTT. The whole variable domain, filled in from reference TRBV5-4 and TRBJ1-1, reads ETGVTQSPTHLIKTRGQQVTLRCSSQSGHNTVSWYQQALGQGPQFIFQYYREEENGRGNFPPRFSGLQFPNYSSELNVNALELDDSALYLCASSWGGRNTEAFFGQGTRLTVV.

The chain employs TRBV19 and TRBJ2-7; 10 nucleotides agree with TRBD1. Trimming took 2 bases from V and 3 from J; bases not matched to a gene: 7. Germline V CDR1 and CDR2: LNHDA, SQIVND (reference sequence). This CDR3 has 16 residues. The CDR3 loop is CASSITGQGSYYEQYF. The CDR3 bases are TGTGCCAGTAGTATAACGGGACAGGGGTCTTACTACGAGCAGTACTTC.

This clone was detected only a few times. V usage is TRBV19 and J usage is TRBJ1-3; D is unresolved. Germline V CDR1 and CDR2: LNHDA, SQIVND (reference sequence). The CDR3 sequence is 15 residues long. Trimming stripped 5 bases from V and 0 bases from J, with 11 bases between. CDR3 protein: CASSPVRSSGNTIYF. The CDR3 DNA reads as TGTGCCAGTAGTCCCGTTAGGAGCTCTGGAAACACCATATATTTT.

The rearrangement links TRBV6-5 to TRBJ1-1; 7 positions match TRBD1. Germline V gene data show CDR1 as MNHEY and CDR2 as SVGAGI. CDR3 length equals 12 residues. Trimming cost V 11 bases and J 2 bases; bases outside gene matches: 5. The CDR3 DNA reads as TGTGCCTGTGGGGACAGAAACACTGAAGCTTTCTTT. It yields the protein CACGDRNTEAFF.

The genes are TRBV29-1 and TRBJ2-5; unclear D gene. TRBJ2-7 explains the end of the DNA better; the J call may be wrong. The CDR3 has 12 residues. Germline V lookup: CDR1 SQVTM, CDR2 ANQGSEA. The CDR3 DNA reads TGCAGCGCCGGAGACACCTCCTACGAGCAGTACTTC. Encoded protein: CSAGDTSYEQYF.

This chain connects TRBV2 to TRBJ1-2; TRBD1 aligns across 7 bases. With 8 bases clipped from V and 0 bases from J, the junction kept 9 bases outside the gene matches. The CDR3 spans 15 residues. CDR1 is SNHLY and CDR2 is FYNNEI in the germline V gene. CDR3 sequence: CASPGTAVANYGYTF. The DNA of the CDR3 is TGTGCCAGCCCCGGGACAGCCGTCGCTAACTATGGCTACACCTTC.

The V and J genes are TRBV7-9 and TRBJ2-5, with 7 bases lining up with TRBD1. The DNA end is more similar to TRBJ2-7, so the J call may be wrong. This CDR3 contains 13 residues. Germline-derived CDR1 and CDR2 are SEHNR and FQNEAQ (reference sequence). The CDR3 here is CASSSAGGYEQYF. The CDR3 DNA is TGTGCCAGCAGCTCAGCAGGGGGCTACGAGCAGTACTTC.

The rearrangement joins TRBV30 to TRBJ1-1; TRBD1 is a possible D gene (5 bases). Germline V CDR1 and CDR2: GTSNPN, SVGIG (reference sequence). This CDR3 spans 14 amino acids. CDR3 sequence (DNA): TGTGCTCACAGCGCCCTCGGGGGGACGGCTGAAGCTTTCTTT. It yields the protein CAHSALGGTAEAFF.